This T cell receptor (beta chain) was sequenced during a study of blood T cell repertoires in COVID-19. Across the study: Collection of acute and convalescent COVID-19 samples took place in the United States, Italy and Spain.

How the authors handled the data: Amplification with reference gene primers provided the estimates of nucleated cell counts. Clones were read by immunoSEQ multiplex PCR, and TCRdb kept only the in-frame ones, dropping some. For V, J and clone size, that table is used; D and trimming come from the DNA. The table has a few hundred thousand clones, approximately 80% seen once. This TCR was recovered from a man aged 40-49 years who had recovered from COVID-19. Sequencing was done on a sample of PBMCs or T cells enriched from blood (not recorded which).

CDR3 DNA sequence: TGTGCCAGCAGCGTAGAAGTGACTTCGAACACCGGGGAGCTGTTTTTT. Protein product: CASSVEVTSNTGELFF. This chain links TRBV9 with TRBJ2-2; D uncertain. V lost 0 bases to trimming and J lost 0 bases, with 9 bases between them. The CDR3 contains 16 residues. Germline values: CDR1 SGDLS, CDR2 YYNGEE.